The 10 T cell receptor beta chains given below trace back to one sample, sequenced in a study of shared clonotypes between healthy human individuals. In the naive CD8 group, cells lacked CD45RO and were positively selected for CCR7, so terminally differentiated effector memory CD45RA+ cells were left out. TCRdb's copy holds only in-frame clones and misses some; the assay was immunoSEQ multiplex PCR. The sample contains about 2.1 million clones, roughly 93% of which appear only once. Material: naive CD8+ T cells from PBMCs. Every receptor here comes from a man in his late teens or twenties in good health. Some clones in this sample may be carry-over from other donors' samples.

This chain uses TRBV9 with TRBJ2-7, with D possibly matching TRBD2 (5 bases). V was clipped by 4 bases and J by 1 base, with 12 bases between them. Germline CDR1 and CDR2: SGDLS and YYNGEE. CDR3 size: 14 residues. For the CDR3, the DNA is TGTGCCAGCAGCTTCAAGCCGGGATCCTACGAGCAGTACTTC. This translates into CASSFKPGSYEQYF.

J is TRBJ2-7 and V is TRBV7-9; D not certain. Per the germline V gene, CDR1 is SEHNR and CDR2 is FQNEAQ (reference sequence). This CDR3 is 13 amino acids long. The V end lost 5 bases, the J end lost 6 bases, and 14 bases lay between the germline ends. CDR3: CASSPGPRREQYF. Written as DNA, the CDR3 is TGTGCCAGCAGCCCAGGCCCCCGGCGCGAGCAGTACTTC.

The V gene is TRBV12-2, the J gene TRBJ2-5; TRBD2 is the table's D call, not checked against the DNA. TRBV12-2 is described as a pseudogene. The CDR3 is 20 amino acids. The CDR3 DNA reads TGTGCAAGTCGCTTAGCCTACACCCAGCGGGAGGGCCGGGGGGCGGAGACCCAGTACTTC. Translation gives CASRLAYTQREGRGAETQYF.

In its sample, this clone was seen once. The CDR3 nucleotides are TGTGCCAGCAGTTTAACCCACGGGACAGCATACACCGGGGAGCTGTTTTTT. It specifies CASSLTHGTAYTGELFF. This chain connects TRBV27 to TRBJ2-2; 7 bases agree with TRBD1. Unmatched junction bases numbered 9, after V lost 2 bases and J lost 3 bases. Germline V gene data show CDR1 as MNHEY and CDR2 as SMNVEV (reference sequence). The CDR3 loop spans 17 amino acids.

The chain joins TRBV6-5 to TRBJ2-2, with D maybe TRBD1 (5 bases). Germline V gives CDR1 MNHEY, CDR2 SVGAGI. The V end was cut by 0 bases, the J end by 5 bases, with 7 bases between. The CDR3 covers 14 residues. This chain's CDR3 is CASSYSTETGELFF. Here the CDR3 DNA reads TGTGCCAGCAGTTACTCGACAGAAACCGGGGAGCTGTTTTTT.

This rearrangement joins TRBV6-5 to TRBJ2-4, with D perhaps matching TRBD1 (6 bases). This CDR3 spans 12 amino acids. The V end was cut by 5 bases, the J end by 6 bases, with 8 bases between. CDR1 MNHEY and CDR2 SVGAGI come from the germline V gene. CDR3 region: CASSGRGNIQYF. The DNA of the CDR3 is TGTGCCAGCAGTGGCAGGGGAAACATTCAGTACTTC.

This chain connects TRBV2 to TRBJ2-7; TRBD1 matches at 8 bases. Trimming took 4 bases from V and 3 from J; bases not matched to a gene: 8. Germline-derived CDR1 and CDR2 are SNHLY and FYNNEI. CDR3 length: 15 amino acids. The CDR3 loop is CASSGAGTGLYEQYF. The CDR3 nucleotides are TGTGCCAGCAGTGGGGCCGGGACAGGTCTCTACGAGCAGTACTTC.

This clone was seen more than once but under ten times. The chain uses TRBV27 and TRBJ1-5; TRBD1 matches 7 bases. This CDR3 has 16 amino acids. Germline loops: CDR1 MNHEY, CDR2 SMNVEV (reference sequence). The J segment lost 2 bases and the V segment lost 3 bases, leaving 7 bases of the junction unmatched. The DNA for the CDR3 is TGTGCCAGCAGTTTGACAGGGTCCTTTCGCAATCAGCCCCAGCATTTT. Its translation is CASSLTGSFRNQPQHF.

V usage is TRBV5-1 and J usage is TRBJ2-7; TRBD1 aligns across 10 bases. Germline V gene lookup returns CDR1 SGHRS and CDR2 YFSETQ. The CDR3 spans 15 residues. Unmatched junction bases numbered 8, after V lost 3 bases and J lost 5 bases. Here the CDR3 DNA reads TGCGCCAGCAGCTCCGGGACAGGGGTTTCCCACGAGCAGTACTTC. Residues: CASSSGTGVSHEQYF.

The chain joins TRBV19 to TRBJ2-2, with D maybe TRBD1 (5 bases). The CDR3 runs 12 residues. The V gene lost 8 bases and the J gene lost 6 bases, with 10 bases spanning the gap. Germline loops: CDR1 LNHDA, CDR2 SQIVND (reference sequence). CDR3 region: CASLRGPGELFF. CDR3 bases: TGTGCCAGTCTTAGGGGTCCCGGGGAGCTGTTTTTT.